This TCR beta chain stems from a study of post-analysis software for immune sequencing data. Background on the study: Relapsing-remitting, secondary progressive and progressive-relapsing courses of multiple sclerosis were included.

Study findings and constraints: When patients were compared with controls, about five TRBV segments were more frequent, TRBV5-6, TRBV5-1 and TRBV20-1 among them. Patients with multiple sclerosis recorded significantly lower normalized Chao1 diversity than controls, the study found.

Tagging with unique molecular identifiers was a feature of the TCR beta cDNA libraries. TCRdb processed the PCR reads anew with MiXCR; each CDR3 protein has one entry. This sample has about 540,000 distinct CDR3 sequences, with 34% found just once. This CDR3 region has 13 residues. The germline gives CDR1 MNHEY, CDR2 SVGAGI. V was pared by 8 bases and J by 0 bases, with 7 bases between. This clonotype has only one observation. What it binds is not known. Input material: blood. The TCR comes from a girl aged 2-17 years with multiple sclerosis. V and J are TRBV6-5 and TRBJ1-4; no firm D call. The CDR3 here is CASRGATNEKLFF. CDR3 DNA sequence: TGTGCCAGCCGAGGTGCAACTAATGAAAAACTGTTTTTT.